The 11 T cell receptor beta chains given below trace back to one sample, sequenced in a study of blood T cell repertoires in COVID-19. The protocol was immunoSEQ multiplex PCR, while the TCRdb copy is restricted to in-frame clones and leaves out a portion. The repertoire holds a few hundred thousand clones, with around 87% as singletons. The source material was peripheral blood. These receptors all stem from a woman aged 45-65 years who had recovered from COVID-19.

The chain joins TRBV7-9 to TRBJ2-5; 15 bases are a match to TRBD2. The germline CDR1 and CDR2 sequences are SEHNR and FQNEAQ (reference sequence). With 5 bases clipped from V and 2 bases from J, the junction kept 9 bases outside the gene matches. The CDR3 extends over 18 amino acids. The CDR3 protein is CASSRRTSGGVGQETQYF. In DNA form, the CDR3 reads TGTGCCAGCAGCCGCCGGACTAGCGGGGGGGTCGGGCAAGAGACCCAGTACTTC.

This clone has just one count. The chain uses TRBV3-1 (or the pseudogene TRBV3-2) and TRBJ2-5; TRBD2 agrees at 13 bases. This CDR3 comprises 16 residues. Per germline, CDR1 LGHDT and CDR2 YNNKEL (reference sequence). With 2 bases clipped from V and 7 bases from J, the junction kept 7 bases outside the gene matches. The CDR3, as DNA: TGTGCCAGCAGCCAACTACTAGCGGGGGGGCCCGGGACCCAGTACTTC. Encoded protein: CASSQLLAGGPGTQYF.

Written as DNA, the CDR3 is TGTGCCAGCAGCACCTATCCGACAGGGGGCGCAGGCAATCAGCCCCAGCATTTT. As protein: CASSTYPTGGAGNQPQHF. The chain links TRBV7-4 to TRBJ1-5; TRBD1 agrees at 10 bases. CDR1 SGHVT and CDR2 SQSDAQ come from the germline V gene. The CDR3 totals 18 residues. V trimming: 5 bases; J trimming: 2 bases; junction bases outside the gene matches: 12.

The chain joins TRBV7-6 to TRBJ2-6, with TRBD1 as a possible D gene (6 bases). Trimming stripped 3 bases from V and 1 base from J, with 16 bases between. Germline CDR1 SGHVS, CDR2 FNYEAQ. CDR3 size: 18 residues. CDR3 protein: CASSFVAGVMSGANVLTF. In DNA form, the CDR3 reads TGTGCCAGCAGCTTCGTGGCAGGGGTAATGTCTGGGGCCAACGTCCTGACTTTC.

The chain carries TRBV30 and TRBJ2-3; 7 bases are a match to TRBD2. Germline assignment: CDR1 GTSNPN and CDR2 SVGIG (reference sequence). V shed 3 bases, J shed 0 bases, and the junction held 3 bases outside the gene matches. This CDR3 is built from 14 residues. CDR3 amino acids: CAWRSGISTDTQYF. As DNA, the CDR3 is TGTGCCTGGAGGAGCGGGATTAGCACAGATACGCAGTATTTT.

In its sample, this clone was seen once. The chain's CDR3 is CASSTKGTGGLGYEQYF. Here the CDR3 DNA reads TGTGCCAGCAGTACTAAGGGAACAGGGGGTTTGGGCTACGAGCAGTACTTC. This chain links TRBV28 with TRBJ2-7; 8 nucleotides align to TRBD1. V was clipped by 5 bases and J by 3 bases; unmatched bases: 15. The CDR3 is made up of 17 amino acids. The germline V gene encodes CDR1 MDHEN and CDR2 SYDVKM.

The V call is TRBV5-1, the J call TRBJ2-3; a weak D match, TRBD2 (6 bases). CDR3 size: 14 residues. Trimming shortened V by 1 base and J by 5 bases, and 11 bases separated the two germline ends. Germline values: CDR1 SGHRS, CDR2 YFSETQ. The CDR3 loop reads CASSLWREEDTQYF. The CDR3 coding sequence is TGCGCCAGCAGCTTGTGGCGGGAAGAAGATACGCAGTATTTT.

The CDR3 region is CASSLAMPGSEQFF. The CDR3 coding sequence is TGTGCCAGCAGCTTAGCAATGCCCGGGAGTGAGCAGTTCTTC. The V call is TRBV7-7, the J call TRBJ2-1; D is perhaps TRBD2 (6 bases). The CDR3 runs to 14 residues. Germline CDR1 is SSHAT and CDR2 is FNYEAQ (reference sequence). V was shortened by 0 bases and J by 9 bases, with 12 bases between the two germline ends.

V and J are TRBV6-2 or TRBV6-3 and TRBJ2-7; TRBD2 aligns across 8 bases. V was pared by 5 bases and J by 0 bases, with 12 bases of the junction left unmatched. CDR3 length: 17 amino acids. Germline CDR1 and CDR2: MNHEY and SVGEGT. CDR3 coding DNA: TGTGCCAGCAGTGCACTCGAGACCGGGAGGGCCTCCTACGAGCAGTACTTC. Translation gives CASSALETGRASYEQYF.

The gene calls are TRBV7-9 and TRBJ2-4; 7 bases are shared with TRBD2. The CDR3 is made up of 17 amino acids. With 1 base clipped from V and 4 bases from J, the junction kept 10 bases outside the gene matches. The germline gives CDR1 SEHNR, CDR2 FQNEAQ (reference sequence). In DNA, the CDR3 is TGTGCCAGCAGCTTAGGTTATGGTAGCGGGCAAAAAAACATTCAGTACTTC. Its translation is CASSLGYGSGQKNIQYF.

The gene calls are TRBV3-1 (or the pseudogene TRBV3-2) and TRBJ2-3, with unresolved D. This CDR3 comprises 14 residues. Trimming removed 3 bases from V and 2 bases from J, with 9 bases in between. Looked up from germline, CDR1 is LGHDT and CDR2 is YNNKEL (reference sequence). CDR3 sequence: CASSQESATDTQYF. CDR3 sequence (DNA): TGTGCCAGCAGCCAGGAGAGCGCCACAGATACGCAGTATTTT.